Below, 27 T cell receptor beta chains from the same sample are listed, as sequenced in a study. TCRdb called the RT-PCR reads again in MiXCR, with one record for every CDR3 protein. The sample contains 550,000 to 750,000 distinct CDR3 sequences, over 12% of which appear only once. Sequenced sample: memory CD4+ T cells from blood. These receptor sequences come from a female donor in good health, serving as a healthy control.

The chain has TRBV11-3 and TRBJ2-1; 8 bases line up with TRBD2. The CDR3 spans 14 residues. Germline CDR1 is SGHNT and CDR2 is YENEEA. V shed 5 bases and J 5 bases; nucleotides not matched to a gene: 5. The CDR3 sequence: CASSPGGTNNEQFF. The CDR3 coding sequence is TGTGCCAGCAGCCCGGGGGGGACCAACAATGAGCAGTTCTTC.

The sample holds a few counts of this clonotype. V usage is TRBV13 and J usage is TRBJ2-7; tentatively, D is TRBD1 (6 bases). Trimming took 1 base from V and 2 from J, leaving 18 bases between them. CDR3 length: 17 residues. CDR1 and CDR2 from the germline V gene are PRHDT and FYEKMQ (reference sequence). The CDR3 is CASSLAGLTDSTYEQYF. CDR3 nucleotides: TGTGCCAGCAGCTTAGCTGGTTTGACGGACAGTACCTACGAGCAGTACTTC. The full variable domain, with the rest looked up from reference TRBV13 and TRBJ2-7, is AAGVIQSPRHLIKEKRETATLKCYPIPRHDTVYWYQQGPGQDPQFLISFYEKMQSDKGSIPDRFSAQQFSDYHSELNMSSLELGDSALYFCASSLAGLTDSTYEQYFGPGTRLTVT.

V and J are TRBV7-9 and TRBJ2-5, with a possible D match to TRBD1 (6 bases). Germline loops: CDR1 SEHNR, CDR2 FQNEAQ (reference sequence). The CDR3 sequence is 16 residues long. Trimming cost V 5 bases and J 5 bases, with 21 bases left between them. CDR3 in DNA: TGTGCCAGCAGCCCAGGGACAAGGGACGCTTTGGAGACCCAGTACTTC. Its translation: CASSPGTRDALETQYF. The whole variable domain, remainder taken from reference TRBV7-9 and TRBJ2-5, is DTGVSQNPRHKITKRGQNVTFRCDPISEHNRLYWYRQTLGQGPEFLTYFQNEAQLEKSRLLSDRFSAERPKGSFSTLEIQRTEQGDSAMYLCASSPGTRDALETQYFGPGTRLLVL.

The chain combines TRBV12-3 or TRBV12-4 with TRBJ2-3, with 9 bases aligning to TRBD2. J was trimmed by 2 bases and V by 1 base; bases with no gene match: 10. This CDR3 contains 18 residues. CDR3 sequence: CASSLVIAGVGATDTQYF. CDR3 coding DNA: TGTGCCAGCAGTTTAGTGATAGCGGGGGTGGGGGCCACAGATACGCAGTATTTT.

The chain is built from TRBV6-5 and TRBJ1-6; 9 positions match TRBD1. This CDR3 is built from 17 residues. V was pared by 6 bases and J by 8 bases, with 14 bases of the junction left unmatched. Germline CDR1 is MNHEY and CDR2 is SVGAGI. In DNA, the CDR3 is TGTGCCAGCAGGGAGCGACCGGGACAGGGTTCGCATTCACCCCTCCACTTT. Protein sequence: CASRERPGQGSHSPLHF.

This clonotype has only a few counts. V is TRBV20-1 and J is TRBJ2-7; no definite D call. The CDR3 spans 14 residues. The ends were cut back, 7 bases at V and 0 bases at J, with 16 bases in the middle. The germline V gene has CDR1 DFQATT and CDR2 SNEGSKA (reference sequence). CDR3 sequence (DNA): TGCAGTGATAGGCGCGCAGAGAGCTCCTACGAGCAGTACTTC. Amino acid sequence: CSDRRAESSYEQYF.

The CDR3 DNA follows: TGTGCCAGCAGGCCCCTGGCAGAGGGAGAGCAGTACTTC. This encodes CASRPLAEGEQYF. V is TRBV6-1 and J is TRBJ2-7; TRBD2 is a possible D gene (5 bases). Trimming pared 6 bases from V and 7 bases from J, leaving 16 bases between. CDR1 and CDR2 from the germline V gene are MNHNS and SASEGT. The CDR3 runs to 13 residues.

This clonotype was observed many times. The rearrangement links TRBV7-9 to TRBJ2-2; TRBD2 matches at 11 bases. This CDR3 region has 19 residues. Germline V gives CDR1 SEHNR, CDR2 FQNEAQ (reference sequence). Trimming at V came to 6 bases and at J to 1 base, leaving 13 bases not matched to a gene. The CDR3 DNA reads as TGTGCCAGCAGACCCCGCGTTTTGGGGACTAGCGGGAACACCGGGGAGCTGTTTTTT. Protein product: CASRPRVLGTSGNTGELFF.

There are a few counts of this clonotype. This clone may be a read error of a much larger clone one base away. The V gene is TRBV6-2 or TRBV6-3, the J gene TRBJ2-5, with unresolved D. Trimming left V 2 bases short and J 3 bases short, with 1 base between. The germline V gene has CDR1 MNHEY and CDR2 SVGEGT. The CDR3 totals 11 residues. As DNA, the CDR3 is TGTGCCAGCAGTTACGAAGAGACCCAGTACTTC. Residues: CASSYEETQYF.

The sample holds a few counts of this clonotype. The V and J genes are TRBV6-2 or TRBV6-3 and TRBJ2-3; TRBD2 agrees at 12 bases. Per germline, CDR1 MNHEY and CDR2 SVGEGT. V was pared by 5 bases and J by 0 bases, with 9 bases of the junction left unmatched. The CDR3 contains 18 residues. CDR3 coding DNA: TGTGCCAGCAGTCCTACTAGCGGGAGGCCCGAGAGCACAGATACGCAGTATTTT. This codes for CASSPTSGRPESTDTQYF.

This chain uses TRBV29-1 with TRBJ1-1; D is uncertain. V was clipped by 6 bases and J by 5 bases, with 16 bases between them. Germline lookup yields CDR1 SQVTM and CDR2 ANQGSEA. The CDR3 sequence is 13 residues long. Here the CDR3 reads CSVRHSARTEAFF. CDR3 sequence (DNA): TGCAGCGTCCGCCACAGCGCCAGGACTGAAGCTTTCTTT.

This clonotype turned up a few times. The rearrangement uses TRBV12-3 or TRBV12-4 and TRBJ2-1; TRBD2 is a possible D gene (5 bases). V lost 6 bases and J lost 10, with 19 bases in between. The CDR3 is 14 amino acids. Written as DNA, the CDR3 is TGTGCCAGCAGCGCCGATCCTATAGCGACGGAGCAGTTCTTC. Protein sequence: CASSADPIATEQFF.

The genes are TRBV24-1 and TRBJ2-3, with D maybe TRBD1 (6 bases). The CDR3 length is 14 residues. V was clipped by 3 bases and J by 3 bases, with 9 bases between them. Germline V gives CDR1 KGHDR, CDR2 SFDVKD. CDR3 in amino acids: CATSDIRGTDTQYF. In DNA form, the CDR3 reads TGTGCCACCAGTGATATAAGGGGGACAGATACGCAGTATTTT.

This clonotype was picked up a small number of times. The genes are TRBV9 and TRBJ1-2; 7 positions agree with TRBD1. The CDR3 is 14 residues long. V was pared by 1 base and J by 5 bases, with 5 bases of the junction left unmatched. Germline values: CDR1 SGDLS, CDR2 YYNGEE. The CDR3 here is CASSVHPTGYGYTF. In DNA, the CDR3 is TGTGCCAGCAGCGTACATCCGACAGGGTATGGCTACACCTTC.

The gene calls are TRBV10-3 and TRBJ1-1; tentative D call: TRBD1 (5 bases). The length of the CDR3 is 15 residues. Germline CDR1 ENHRY, CDR2 SYGVKD. V was pared by 1 base and J by 3 bases, with 12 bases between. The CDR3 region has the DNA TGTGCCATCAGTGAGTTCGGGCCCAGGGACACTGAAGCTTTCTTT. As protein: CAISEFGPRDTEAFF.

V and J are TRBV2 and TRBJ2-6; D not certain. CDR1 and CDR2 (germline): SNHLY, FYNNEI. CDR3 length: 17 residues. V was clipped by 6 bases and J by 1 base, with 16 bases between them. The CDR3 DNA reads TGTGCCAGCAGCGGGTTTCCCATGGAGTCTGGGGCCAACGTCCTGACTTTC. It codes for CASSGFPMESGANVLTF.

The chain joins TRBV28 to TRBJ2-5, with D perhaps TRBD2 (6 bases). Germline V CDR1 and CDR2: MDHEN, SYDVKM. V lost 3 bases and J lost 6, with 11 bases in between. The length of the CDR3 is 13 residues. CDR3 loop: CASSLGGIKTQYF. As DNA, the CDR3 is TGTGCCAGCAGTTTGGGGGGAATCAAGACCCAGTACTTC.

The genes are TRBV20-1 and TRBJ1-2; TRBD1 aligns across 10 bases. The CDR3 is 13 residues long. Germline V gene lookup returns CDR1 DFQATT and CDR2 SNEGSKA (reference sequence). The junction had 3 bases not matched to a gene; V was cut back by 1 base and J by 7 bases. The CDR3, as DNA: TGCAGTGCTAGAGCTGGGACAGGGGTTGGCTACACCTTC. Its protein product is CSARAGTGVGYTF.

The J gene is TRBJ2-3, the V gene TRBV29-1, with TRBD2 as a possible D gene (5 bases). CDR3 length: 13 residues. Trimming cost V 8 bases and J 0 bases, with 12 bases left between them. CDR1 and CDR2 from the germline V gene are SQVTM and ANQGSEA. The CDR3 DNA is TGCAGCTTTGCTTGGACTAGCACAGATACGCAGTATTTT. It codes for CSFAWTSTDTQYF.

The V gene is TRBV20-1, the J gene TRBJ1-2; D unclear. The CDR3 has 15 residues. Germline V gene data show CDR1 as DFQATT and CDR2 as SNEGSKA (reference sequence). The V gene lost 6 bases and the J gene lost 2 bases, with 19 bases spanning the gap. The CDR3 nucleotides read TGCAGTGCCATCGTCGCTGAAGGAGGGAACTATGGCTACACCTTC. It encodes CSAIVAEGGNYGYTF.

V and J are TRBV29-1 and TRBJ2-3; D is perhaps TRBD2 (5 bases). This CDR3 region has 13 residues. Trimming shortened V by 6 bases and J by 6 bases, and 16 bases separated the two germline ends. Germline assignment: CDR1 SQVTM and CDR2 ANQGSEA. The CDR3 DNA reads as TGCAGCGTCGGCGGGCGGGTACAGGATACGCAGTATTTT. It codes for CSVGGRVQDTQYF.

This clonotype was found a few times. CDR3 protein: CASSPISAGVATYEQYF. The CDR3 bases are TGCGCCAGCAGCCCCATATCGGCCGGGGTGGCGACCTACGAGCAGTACTTC. The chain employs TRBV4-3 and TRBJ2-7, with D possibly TRBD2 on 5 matching bases. Germline loops: CDR1 LGHNA, CDR2 YSLEER. V was pared by 4 bases and J by 2 bases, with 21 bases between. The CDR3 sequence is 17 residues long.

This clonotype was observed many times. The chain uses TRBV6-5 and TRBJ2-7, with unresolved D. The CDR3 totals 16 residues. The germline V gene has CDR1 MNHEY and CDR2 SVGAGI. V gave up 0 bases and J gave up 1 base, with 13 bases separating them. Here the CDR3 reads CASSYSRLRQSYEQYF. The DNA for the CDR3 is TGTGCCAGCAGTTACTCGAGACTCAGACAATCCTACGAGCAGTACTTC.

The rearrangement uses TRBV24-1 and TRBJ1-2; D gene uncertain. The CDR3 has 13 residues. Trimming removed 9 bases at V and 2 bases at J, with 12 bases between. The germline V gene encodes CDR1 KGHDR and CDR2 SFDVKD. DNA for the CDR3: TGTGCCACCTCTCGGCAGTCCAACTATGGCTACACCTTC. Translating gives CATSRQSNYGYTF.

Of note for this clonotype: At one end the junction does not follow the germline gene, possibly because of a read error. This chain connects TRBV7-7 to TRBJ2-3; 8 bases line up with TRBD2. This CDR3 spans 15 amino acids. The germline V gene has CDR1 SSHAT and CDR2 FNYEAQ (reference sequence). The CDR3: CASSAGGLYTNTQYF. The CDR3 region has the DNA TGTGCTAGCAGCGCGGGAGGATTGTACACTAATACGCAGTATTTT.

The chain joins TRBV12-5 to TRBJ1-1; no clear D. Trimming cost V 7 bases and J 5 bases, with 17 bases left between them. The length of the CDR3 is 14 residues. Per the germline V gene, CDR1 is LGHNT and CDR2 is FRNRAP. CDR3 in DNA: TGTGCTAGTGCTAATCCATTACGGGGTACTGAAGCTTTCTTT. Translating gives CASANPLRGTEAFF.

This CDR3 is CASSQGVLGYGYTF. The CDR3 nucleotides read TGTGCCAGCAGCCAAGGAGTGTTGGGCTATGGCTACACCTTC. The V call is TRBV3-1, the J call TRBJ1-2; D is uncertain. The ends were cut back, 1 base at V and 4 bases at J, with 10 bases in the middle. From germline, CDR1 is LGHDT and CDR2 YNNKEL (reference sequence). The CDR3 sequence is 14 residues long. The variable domain in full, completed from reference TRBV3-1 and TRBJ1-2, reads DTAVSQTPKYLVTQMGNDKSIKCEQNLGHDTMYWYKQDSKKFLKIMFSYNNKELIINETVPNRFSPKSPDKAHLNLHINSLELGDSAVYFCASSQGVLGYGYTFGSGTRLTVV.